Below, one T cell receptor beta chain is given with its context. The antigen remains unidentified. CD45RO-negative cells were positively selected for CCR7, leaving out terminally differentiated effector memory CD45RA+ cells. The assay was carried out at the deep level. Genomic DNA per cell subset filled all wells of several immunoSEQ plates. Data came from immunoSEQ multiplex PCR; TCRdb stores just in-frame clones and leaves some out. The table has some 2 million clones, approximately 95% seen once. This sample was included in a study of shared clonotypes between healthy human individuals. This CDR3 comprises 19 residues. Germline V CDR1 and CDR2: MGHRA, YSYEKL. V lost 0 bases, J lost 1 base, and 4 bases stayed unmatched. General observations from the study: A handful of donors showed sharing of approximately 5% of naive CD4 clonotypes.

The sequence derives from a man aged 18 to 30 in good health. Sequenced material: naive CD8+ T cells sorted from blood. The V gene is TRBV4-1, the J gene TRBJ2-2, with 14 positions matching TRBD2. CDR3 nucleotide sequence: TGCGCCAGCAGCCAAGAAGGACTAGCGGGGGGCCTGAACACCGGGGAGCTGTTTTTT. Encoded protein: CASSQEGLAGGLNTGELFF.